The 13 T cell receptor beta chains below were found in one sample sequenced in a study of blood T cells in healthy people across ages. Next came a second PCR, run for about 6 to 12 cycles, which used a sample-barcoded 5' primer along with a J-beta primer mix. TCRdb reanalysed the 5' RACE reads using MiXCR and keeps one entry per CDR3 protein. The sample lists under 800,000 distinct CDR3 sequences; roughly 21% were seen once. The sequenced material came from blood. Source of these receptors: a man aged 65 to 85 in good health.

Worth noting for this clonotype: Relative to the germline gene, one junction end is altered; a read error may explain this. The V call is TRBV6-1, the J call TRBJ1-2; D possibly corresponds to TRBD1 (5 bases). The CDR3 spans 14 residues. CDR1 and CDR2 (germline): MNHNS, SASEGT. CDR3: CASSEPGTGSGHTF. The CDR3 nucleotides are TGTGCCAGCAGTGAACCCGGGACGGGTAGTGGCCACACCTTC.

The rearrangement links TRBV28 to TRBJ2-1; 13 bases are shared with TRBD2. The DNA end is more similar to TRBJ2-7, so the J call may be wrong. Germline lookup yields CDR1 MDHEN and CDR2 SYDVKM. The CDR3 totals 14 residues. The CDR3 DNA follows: TGTGCCAGTAAGCCGGGACTAGCGGGATTCGAGCAGTACGTC. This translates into CASKPGLAGFEQYV.

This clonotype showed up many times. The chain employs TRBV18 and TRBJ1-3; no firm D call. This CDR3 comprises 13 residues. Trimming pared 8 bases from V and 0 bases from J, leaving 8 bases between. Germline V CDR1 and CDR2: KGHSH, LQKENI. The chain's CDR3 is CASSQSSGNTIYF. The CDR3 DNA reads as TGTGCCAGCAGCCAAAGCTCTGGAAACACCATATATTTT.

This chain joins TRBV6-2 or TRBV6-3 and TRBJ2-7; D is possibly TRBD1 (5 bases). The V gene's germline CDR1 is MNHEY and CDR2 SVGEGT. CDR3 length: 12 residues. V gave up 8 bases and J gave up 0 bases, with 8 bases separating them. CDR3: CASADSSYEQYF. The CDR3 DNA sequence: TGTGCCAGCGCCGACAGCTCCTACGAGCAGTACTTC.

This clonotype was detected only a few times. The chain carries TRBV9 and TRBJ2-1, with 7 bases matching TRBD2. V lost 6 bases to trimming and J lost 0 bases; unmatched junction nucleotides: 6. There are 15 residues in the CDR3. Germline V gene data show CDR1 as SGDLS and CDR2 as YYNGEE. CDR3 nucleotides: TGTGCCAGCACCGCCTGGGGGGGCTCCTACAATGAGCAGTTCTTC. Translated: CASTAWGGSYNEQFF.

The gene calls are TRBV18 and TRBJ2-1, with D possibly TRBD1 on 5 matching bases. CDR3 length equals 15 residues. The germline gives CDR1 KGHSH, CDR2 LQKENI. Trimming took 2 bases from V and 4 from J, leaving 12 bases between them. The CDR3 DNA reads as TGTGCCAGCTCACCAGGACACGGAGAATACAATGAGCAGTTCTTC. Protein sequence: CASSPGHGEYNEQFF.

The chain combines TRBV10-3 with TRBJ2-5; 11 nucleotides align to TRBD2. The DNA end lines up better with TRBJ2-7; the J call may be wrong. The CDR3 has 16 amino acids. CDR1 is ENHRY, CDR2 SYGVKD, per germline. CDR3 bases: TGTGCCATCAGTGAGGCCACCGGGACTAGCGGAAGCGAGCAGTACTTC. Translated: CAISEATGTSGSEQYF.

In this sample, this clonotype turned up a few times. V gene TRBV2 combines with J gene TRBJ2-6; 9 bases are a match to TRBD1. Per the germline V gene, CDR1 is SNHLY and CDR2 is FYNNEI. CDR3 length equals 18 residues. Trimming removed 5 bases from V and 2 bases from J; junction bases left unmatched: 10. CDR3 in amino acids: CASSLLSGTGPGANVLTF. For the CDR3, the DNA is TGTGCCAGCAGTTTACTCTCCGGGACAGGGCCTGGGGCCAACGTCCTGACTTTC.

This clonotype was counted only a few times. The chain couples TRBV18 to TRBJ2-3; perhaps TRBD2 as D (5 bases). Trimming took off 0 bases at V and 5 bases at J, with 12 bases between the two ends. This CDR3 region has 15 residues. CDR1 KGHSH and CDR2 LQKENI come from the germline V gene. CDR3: CASSPPASKGDTQYF. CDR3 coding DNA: TGTGCCAGCTCACCACCTGCTAGCAAAGGAGATACGCAGTATTTT.

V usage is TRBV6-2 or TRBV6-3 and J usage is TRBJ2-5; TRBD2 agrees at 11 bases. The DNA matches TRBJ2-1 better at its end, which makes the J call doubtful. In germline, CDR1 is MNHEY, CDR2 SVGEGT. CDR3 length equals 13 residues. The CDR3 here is CASKASGRYEQFF. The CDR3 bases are TGTGCCAGCAAGGCTAGCGGGAGGTATGAGCAGTTCTTC.

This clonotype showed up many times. The CDR3: CASSREYQETQYF. The CDR3 DNA reads as TGTGCCAGCAGCAGAGAGTACCAAGAGACCCAGTACTTC. This chain links TRBV11-2 with TRBJ2-5; no clear D. Trimming cost V 5 bases and J 0 bases, with 7 bases left between them. Germline V gives CDR1 SGHAT, CDR2 FQNNGV. The CDR3 runs to 13 residues.

For the CDR3, the DNA is TGTGCCAGCAGACAGGGGAGCGTTCGCTTCTTT. Its protein is CASRQGSVRFF. This chain uses TRBV6-5 with TRBJ1-1, with 7 bases matching TRBD1. CDR3 size: 11 residues. J lost 14 bases, V lost 6 bases, and 9 bases had no gene match. The germline gives CDR1 MNHEY, CDR2 SVGAGI.

The CDR3 sequence: CASSLYRDNEQFF. CDR3 nucleotide sequence: TGCGCCAGCAGCTTGTACAGGGACAATGAGCAGTTCTTC. The chain combines TRBV5-1 with TRBJ2-1; D possibly corresponds to TRBD1 (6 bases). The germline V and J ends were trimmed by 1 base and 5 bases, with 7 bases remaining between them. The CDR3 runs to 13 residues. Germline V gives CDR1 SGHRS, CDR2 YFSETQ.